The 11 T cell receptor beta chains given below trace back to one sample, sequenced in a study of T cells in Graves' hyperthyroidism and ophthalmopathy. Using RNA transcripts as the source, TCR beta CDR3 regions were amplified. An initial round of RT-PCR targeting the TCR CDR3 relied on the HTBI primer set. MiXCR, run by TCRdb on the multiplex PCR reads, gives a single entry per CDR3 protein. Of about 600,000 distinct CDR3 sequences listed, 16% are singletons. The sequencing sample was made of blood. The receptors were gathered from a woman between 35 and 50 years old with Graves' ophthalmopathy.

This clonotype was seen ten or more times. V and J are TRBV28 and TRBJ2-7; 8 bases agree with TRBD1. CDR1 MDHEN and CDR2 SYDVKM come from the germline V gene. The CDR3 consists of 15 residues. The ends lost 3 bases at V and 3 bases at J; junction bases unmatched: 7. The CDR3, as DNA: TGTGCCAGCAGTTTTGCCCGGACAGGGAGCTACGAGCAGTACTTC. As protein: CASSFARTGSYEQYF.

This clonotype was recorded many times. This sequence joins TRBV28 and TRBJ2-3; TRBD2 aligns across 7 bases. The V gene end was trimmed by 6 bases and the J gene end by 1 base; junction bases not matched to a gene: 13. Germline loops: CDR1 MDHEN, CDR2 SYDVKM. The length of the CDR3 is 17 residues. The DNA of the CDR3 is TGTGCCAGCAGCGGGGGGAGAGCAACGAGGGGCACAGATACGCAGTATTTT. The encoded protein is CASSGGRATRGTDTQYF.

Notes on this clonotype: A much larger clone differs by one base, so this may be a read error. This sequence joins TRBV28 and TRBJ2-5; 7 bases match TRBD2. V shed 11 bases and J 5 bases; nucleotides not matched to a gene: 17. This CDR3 spans 15 amino acids. Germline loops: CDR1 MDHEN, CDR2 SYDVKM. The CDR3 DNA reads TGTGCCCGCAATCCCCTGGGGGAGGGCGGGGAGACCCAGTACTTC. This encodes CARNPLGEGGETQYF.

V usage is TRBV6-1 and J usage is TRBJ1-2, with no clear D. CDR1 MNHNS and CDR2 SASEGT come from the germline V gene. This CDR3 contains 14 residues. V lost 2 bases, J lost 1 base, and 8 bases lay in between. CDR3 amino acids: CASSELQRNYGYTF. The CDR3 nucleotides are TGTGCCAGCAGTGAACTGCAGCGTAACTATGGCTACACCTTC.

This clonotype appeared once. This chain joins TRBV9 and TRBJ1-1; D is uncertain. Germline CDR1 SGDLS, CDR2 YYNGEE. The CDR3 length is 14 residues. Trimming left V 3 bases short and J 1 base short, with 10 bases between. The CDR3 reads CASSAGGQNTEAFF. The CDR3, as DNA: TGTGCCAGCAGCGCAGGAGGGCAGAACACTGAAGCTTTCTTT. The full variable domain, completed using reference TRBV9 and TRBJ1-1, is DSGVTQTPKHLITATGQRVTLRCSPRSGDLSVYWYQQSLDQGLQFLIQYYNGEERAKGNILERFSAQQFPDLHSELNLSSLELGDSALYFCASSAGGQNTEAFFGQGTRLTVV.

In this sample, this clonotype turned up many times. The chain couples TRBV2 to TRBJ2-3; perhaps TRBD2 as D (6 bases). The V end was cut by 8 bases, the J end by 6 bases, with 27 bases between. The CDR3 contains 17 residues. Per the germline V gene, CDR1 is SNHLY and CDR2 is FYNNEI. The CDR3 is CASSVVTGREVADTQYF. The CDR3 coding sequence is TGTGCCAGCTCAGTCGTAACCGGGCGGGAAGTGGCGGATACGCAGTATTTT.

V is TRBV4-1 and J is TRBJ2-7, with 7 bases that match TRBD1. The V gene's germline CDR1 is MGHRA and CDR2 YSYEKL. With V trimmed by 1 base and J by 3 bases, 3 bases remained unmatched. The CDR3 consists of 14 residues. CDR3 bases: TGCGCCAGCAGCCAAGGGGGACAGTTCTACGAGCAGTACTTC. Protein: CASSQGGQFYEQYF.

There are many counts of this clonotype. The rearrangement links TRBV12-3 or TRBV12-4 to TRBJ2-5; D is unresolved. V was trimmed by 6 bases and J by 5 bases, leaving 19 bases between them. The CDR3 sequence is 15 residues long. This chain's CDR3 is CASSPQMGVWETQYF. CDR3 nucleotide sequence: TGTGCCAGCAGCCCTCAAATGGGTGTTTGGGAGACCCAGTACTTC.

This rearrangement joins TRBV6-1 to TRBJ2-7; 10 bases agree with TRBD1. The germline V gene encodes CDR1 MNHNS and CDR2 SASEGT. This CDR3 contains 16 residues. V lost 6 bases to trimming and J lost 0 bases; unmatched junction nucleotides: 8. CDR3 nucleotide sequence: TGTGCCAGCAGCCTCACGGGACAGGGGCCCTCCTACGAGCAGTACTTC. This sequence encodes CASSLTGQGPSYEQYF.

As to this clonotype: A much larger clone lies a single base off, so this may be a read error. The chain has TRBV20-1 and TRBJ1-1; TRBD1 matches 9 bases. CDR1 is DFQATT and CDR2 is SNEGSKA in the germline V gene (reference sequence). This CDR3 comprises 15 residues. This CDR3 is CSARDIRTGDTETFF. CDR3 bases: TGCAGTGCTAGAGATATAAGGACAGGGGACACTGAAACTTTCTTT.

This clonotype was picked up many times. The chain uses TRBV20-1 and TRBJ2-3, with D hard to call. The V and J ends lost 6 bases and 0 bases respectively, with 13 bases between them. Germline CDR1 is DFQATT and CDR2 is SNEGSKA (reference sequence). This CDR3 is built from 14 residues. The DNA for the CDR3 is TGCAGTGCCCCTAGAATAAAGAGCACAGATACGCAGTATTTT. This gives the protein CSAPRIKSTDTQYF.